This T cell receptor beta chain was captured by sequencing in a study of control samples from healthy donors and cancer patients. Repertoires were generated with immunoSEQ multiplex PCR, while TCRdb's copy carries only in-frame clones and drops some. This table has about 92,000 clones, about four fifths appearing once. The CDR3 contains 15 residues. Per germline, CDR1 MNHEY and CDR2 SMNVEV (reference sequence). V was clipped by 6 bases and J by 4 bases, with 13 bases between them. This chain links TRBV27 with TRBJ1-6, with D perhaps matching TRBD1 (5 bases). The TCR was taken from a woman aged 60-75 years in good health. Source material: blood. The CDR3 sequence: CASRIQGFYNSPLHF. The CDR3 DNA reads as TGTGCCAGCAGGATTCAGGGCTTTTATAATTCACCCCTCCACTTT.